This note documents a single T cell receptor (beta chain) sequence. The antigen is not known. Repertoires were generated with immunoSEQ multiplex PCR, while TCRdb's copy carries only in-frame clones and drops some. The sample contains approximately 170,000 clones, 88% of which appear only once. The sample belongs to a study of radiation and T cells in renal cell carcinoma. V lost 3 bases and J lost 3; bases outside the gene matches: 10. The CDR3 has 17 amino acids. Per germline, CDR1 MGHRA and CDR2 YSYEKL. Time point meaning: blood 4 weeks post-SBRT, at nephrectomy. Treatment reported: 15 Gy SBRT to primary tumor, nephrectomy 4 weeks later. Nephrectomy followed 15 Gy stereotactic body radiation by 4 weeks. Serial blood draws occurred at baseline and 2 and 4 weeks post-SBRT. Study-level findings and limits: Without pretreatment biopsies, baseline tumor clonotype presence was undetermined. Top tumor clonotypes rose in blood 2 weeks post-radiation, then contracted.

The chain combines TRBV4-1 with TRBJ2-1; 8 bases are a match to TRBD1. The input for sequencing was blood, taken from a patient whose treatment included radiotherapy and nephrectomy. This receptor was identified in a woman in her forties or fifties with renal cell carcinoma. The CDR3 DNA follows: TGCGCCAGCAGCCACCCGTCCGGGACAGGTAGCTACAATGAGCAGTTCTTC. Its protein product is CASSHPSGTGSYNEQFF.